The 24 T cell receptor beta chains below were found in one sample sequenced in a study of vaccination effects on CD4 cells after COVID-19. Their antigens remain unidentified. Isolating CD4+ T cells followed 9 to 10 days of culture. Using immunoSEQ multiplex PCR, the repertoire was profiled, and TCRdb retains in-frame clones only, with some absent. Of about 66,000 clones in the sample, approximately 78% were seen once. The sample here was CD4+ T cells from PBMCs cultured without peptide, taken before COVID-19 vaccination. The origin of the receptors is a human donor who had a prior SARS-CoV-2 infection.

The V gene is TRBV12-3 or TRBV12-4, the J gene TRBJ1-5; D uncertain. CDR3 length: 13 amino acids. V lost 2 bases to trimming and J lost 7 bases, with 9 bases between them. This chain's CDR3 is CASSLTRQQPQHF. CDR3 DNA: TGTGCCAGCAGTTTAACGCGTCAGCAGCCCCAGCATTTT.

This chain uses TRBV28 with TRBJ2-7; D may be TRBD2 (9 bases). Germline CDR1 is MDHEN and CDR2 is SYDVKM. Trimming took 4 bases from V and 5 from J, leaving 24 bases between them. The length of the CDR3 is 17 residues. DNA of the CDR3: TGTGCCAGCAGTTCGACAGGGGACGCTAGCGGGATCGACGAGCAGTACTTC. Translated: CASSSTGDASGIDEQYF.

The V and J genes are TRBV6-2 or TRBV6-3 and TRBJ2-3; no definite D call. The CDR3 sequence is 13 residues long. Germline CDR1 and CDR2: MNHEY and SVGEGT. V shed 8 bases and J shed 10 bases, with 19 bases lying between them. In nucleotides, the CDR3 is TGTGCCAGCGGCCCAACCCTCGCGTCACCGCAGTATTTT. Its translation: CASGPTLASPQYF.

In its sample, this clone was seen a few times. The rearrangement uses TRBV6-5 and TRBJ1-1; D may be TRBD1 (5 bases). Trimming took 4 bases from V and 4 from J, leaving 13 bases between them. Germline V lookup: CDR1 MNHEY, CDR2 SVGAGI. This CDR3 contains 14 residues. Written as DNA, the CDR3 is TGTGCCAGCAGTTTATGGGGTAGGGGCACTGAAGCTTTCTTT. Its translation: CASSLWGRGTEAFF.

This clone was seen a handful of times. The V and J genes are TRBV5-5 and TRBJ2-7, with unresolved D. The CDR3 length is 13 residues. CDR1 is SGHKS and CDR2 is YYEKEE in the germline V gene (reference sequence). Trimming took 0 bases from V and 3 from J, leaving 7 bases between them. In DNA form, the CDR3 reads TGTGCCAGCAGCTTGGGCATAAGCTACGAGCAGTACTTC. Translated, it gives CASSLGISYEQYF.

The chain couples TRBV4-1 to TRBJ1-3; 9 bases fit TRBD1. The CDR3 is made up of 15 amino acids. V lost 8 bases, J lost 5 bases, and 10 bases stayed unmatched. In germline, CDR1 is MGHRA, CDR2 YSYEKL. The CDR3 DNA follows: TGCGCCAGCCGGCAAACAGGGGGCCTAAGAAACACCATATATTTT. Its protein product is CASRQTGGLRNTIYF.

This chain's CDR3 is CASSLKGEETQYF. In DNA, the CDR3 is TGTGCCAGCAGCTTGAAAGGGGAAGAGACCCAGTACTTC. The chain recombines TRBV5-5 with TRBJ2-5; maybe TRBD1 (5 bases). The CDR3 runs 13 residues. Germline V lookup: CDR1 SGHKS, CDR2 YYEKEE (reference sequence). V lost 1 base, J lost 3 bases, and 7 bases lay in between.

The rearrangement uses TRBV19 and TRBJ1-1; D is ambiguous. CDR3 length: 14 residues. V was clipped by 5 bases and J by 1 base, with 11 bases between them. Germline CDR1 reads LNHDA; CDR2 reads SQIVND (reference sequence). In nucleotides, the CDR3 is TGTGCCAGTAGTGTCATACTGGGGAACACTGAAGCTTTCTTT. Translating it yields CASSVILGNTEAFF.

The chain employs TRBV13 and TRBJ1-1; possible D gene TRBD1, 5 bases. The CDR3 covers 11 residues. V shed 5 bases and J shed 8 bases, with 9 bases lying between them. Germline CDR1 reads PRHDT; CDR2 reads FYEKMQ (reference sequence). CDR3 protein: CASSRGGEAFF. The CDR3 coding sequence is TGTGCCAGCAGCCGTGGGGGGGAAGCTTTCTTT.

With regard to this clone: Germline and junction disagree at one end, which may indicate a read error. The genes are TRBV9 and TRBJ2-2; 8 bases match TRBD1. CDR1 SGDLS and CDR2 YYNGEE come from the germline V gene. This CDR3 comprises 18 residues. CDR3 bases: TGTGCCAGCAGCGCCTCGGACAGGGTTCCCCCGAACGCCGGGGAGCTGTTTTTT. Its translation is CASSASDRVPPNAGELFF.

This clone appeared once. The genes are TRBV7-8 and TRBJ1-5; D perhaps matches TRBD1 (5 bases). The CDR3 extends over 14 amino acids. The germline V gene encodes CDR1 SGHVS and CDR2 FQNEAQ. The V and J ends lost 5 bases and 5 bases respectively, with 13 bases between them. As DNA, the CDR3 is TGTGCCAGCAGCCGTGTATTGGGGGATCAGCCCCAGCATTTT. It translates to CASSRVLGDQPQHF.

J is TRBJ2-2 and V is TRBV9; 7 bases are shared with TRBD1. This CDR3 is built from 16 residues. Unmatched junction bases numbered 11, after V lost 3 bases and J lost 6 bases. CDR1 is SGDLS and CDR2 is YYNGEE in the germline V gene. CDR3 nucleotides: TGTGCCAGCAGCGGAGGGCTGACAGGGTTGCCCGGGGAGCTGTTTTTT. This codes for CASSGGLTGLPGELFF.

This chain connects TRBV5-6 to TRBJ2-7; a weak D match, TRBD2 (5 bases). Germline CDR1 SGHDT, CDR2 YYEEEE. The CDR3 spans 15 residues. V lost 3 bases, J lost 2 bases, and 15 bases lay in between. DNA for the CDR3: TGTGCCAGCAGCTCCCGACCTTTCGGGGCCTACGAGCAGTACTTC. This translates into CASSSRPFGAYEQYF.

The chain joins TRBV21-1 to TRBJ2-7; TRBD1 is taken as the D call from the table, unchecked against the DNA. TRBV21-1 is listed as a pseudogene. The CDR3 is made up of 12 amino acids. CDR3 region: CASSQVTYEQYF. The CDR3 nucleotides are TGTGCCAGCAGCCAGGTGACCTACGAGCAGTACTTC.

The rearrangement joins TRBV7-8 to TRBJ1-4; D possibly corresponds to TRBD1 (5 bases). Germline CDR1 SGHVS, CDR2 FQNEAQ. This CDR3 is built from 16 residues. Trimming shortened V by 5 bases and J by 2 bases, and 15 bases separated the two germline ends. CDR3 coding DNA: TGTGCCAGCAGCCCCGGGTCCAGGGATACTAATGAAAAACTGTTTTTT. Translation gives CASSPGSRDTNEKLFF. The entire variable domain, with the rest obtained from reference TRBV7-8 and TRBJ1-4, is as follows: GAGVSQSPRYKVAKRGQDVALRCDPISGHVSLFWYQQALGQGPEFLTYFQNEAQLDKSGLPSDRFFAERPEGSVSTLKIQRTQQEDSAVYLCASSPGSRDTNEKLFFGSGTQLSVL.

This clone was detected only a few times. CDR3 coding DNA: TGTGCCAGCAGCTTAGCCGGAGGGGGGGGTGCCTACGAGCAGTACTTC. Translated, it gives CASSLAGGGGAYEQYF. The chain has TRBV7-2 and TRBJ2-7; TRBD2 is a possible D gene (7 bases). Germline V gene lookup returns CDR1 SGHTA and CDR2 FQGNSA. The CDR3 is 16 residues long. Between the trimmed V and J ends, which lost 0 bases and 2 bases, there was a span of 14 bases.

J is TRBJ2-1 and V is TRBV9; 10 nucleotides match TRBD2. Trimming removed 0 bases from V and 3 bases from J; junction bases left unmatched: 3. The CDR3 has 16 residues. Germline V gives CDR1 SGDLS, CDR2 YYNGEE. The CDR3 here is CASSVGSGGFYNEQFF. CDR3 DNA: TGTGCCAGCAGCGTAGGTAGCGGGGGGTTCTACAATGAGCAGTTCTTC.

This chain joins TRBV30 and TRBJ1-3; possible D gene TRBD1, 6 bases. Germline V lookup: CDR1 GTSNPN, CDR2 SVGIG (reference sequence). CDR3 length: 14 residues. V lost 0 bases and J lost 0, with 6 bases in between. CDR3 in DNA: TGTGCCTGGAGTGTACAGGGCTCTGGAAACACCATATATTTT. The encoded protein is CAWSVQGSGNTIYF.

The rearrangement links TRBV24-1 to TRBJ2-7, with D possibly called TRBD1 or TRBD2 (5 bases each). Trimming removed 0 bases at V and 4 bases at J, with 15 bases between. The CDR3 consists of 16 residues. Germline loops: CDR1 KGHDR, CDR2 SFDVKD. DNA of the CDR3: TGTGCCACCAGTGATTTGCGTGGGACGGAAGGTTACGAGCAGTACTTC. Amino acid sequence: CATSDLRGTEGYEQYF.

In its sample, this clone was seen a few times. The CDR3 is CASSETRTVYTEAFF. The CDR3 DNA sequence: TGTGCCAGCAGTGAAACGAGGACAGTTTACACTGAAGCTTTCTTT. This sequence joins TRBV2 and TRBJ1-1; a possible D gene is TRBD1 (6 bases). The V end lost 2 bases, the J end lost 3 bases, and 13 bases lay between the germline ends. The CDR3 extends over 15 amino acids. Germline loops: CDR1 SNHLY, CDR2 FYNNEI. Variable domain in full (rest from reference TRBV2 and TRBJ1-1): EPEVTQTPSHQVTQMGQEVILRCVPISNHLYFYWYRQILGQKVEFLVSFYNNEISEKSEIFDDQFSVERPDGSNFTLKIRSTKLEDSAMYFCASSETRTVYTEAFFGQGTRLTVV.

The V call is TRBV7-9, the J call TRBJ1-1; no definite D call. This CDR3 has 13 residues. CDR1 is SEHNR, CDR2 FQNEAQ, per germline (reference sequence). V shed 6 bases and J shed 7 bases, with 15 bases lying between them. DNA for the CDR3: TGTGCCAGCAGTCTAAACCCCCGGATTGAAGCTTTCTTT. Translating it yields CASSLNPRIEAFF.

The chain is built from TRBV19 and TRBJ2-3; 7 nucleotides line up with TRBD2. The junction had 10 bases not matched to a gene; V was cut back by 1 base and J by 6 bases. The CDR3 has 16 amino acids. Germline V gives CDR1 LNHDA, CDR2 SQIVND (reference sequence). The CDR3 here is CASSIGGPGRGDTQYF. For the CDR3, the DNA is TGTGCCAGTAGTATAGGAGGCCCGGGGCGGGGGGATACGCAGTATTTT.

The V and J genes are TRBV2 and TRBJ2-3, with TRBD2 identical over 10 bases. The CDR3 totals 16 residues. Germline CDR1 SNHLY, CDR2 FYNNEI. J was trimmed by 4 bases and V by 6 bases; bases with no gene match: 10. The CDR3 nucleotides are TGTGCCAGCAGACCCTCTGAGCGGGGGGGGTCAGATACGCAGTATTTT. Translating it yields CASRPSERGGSDTQYF.

CDR3 loop: CASRFTSRVDTGELFF. In DNA, the CDR3 is TGTGCCAGCAGATTTACTTCCAGGGTGGACACCGGGGAGCTGTTTTTT. The genes are TRBV27 and TRBJ2-2, with a possible D match to TRBD1 (5 bases). Trimming removed 6 bases at V and 3 bases at J, with 17 bases between. This CDR3 is built from 16 residues. CDR1 and CDR2 (germline): MNHEY, SMNVEV (reference sequence).